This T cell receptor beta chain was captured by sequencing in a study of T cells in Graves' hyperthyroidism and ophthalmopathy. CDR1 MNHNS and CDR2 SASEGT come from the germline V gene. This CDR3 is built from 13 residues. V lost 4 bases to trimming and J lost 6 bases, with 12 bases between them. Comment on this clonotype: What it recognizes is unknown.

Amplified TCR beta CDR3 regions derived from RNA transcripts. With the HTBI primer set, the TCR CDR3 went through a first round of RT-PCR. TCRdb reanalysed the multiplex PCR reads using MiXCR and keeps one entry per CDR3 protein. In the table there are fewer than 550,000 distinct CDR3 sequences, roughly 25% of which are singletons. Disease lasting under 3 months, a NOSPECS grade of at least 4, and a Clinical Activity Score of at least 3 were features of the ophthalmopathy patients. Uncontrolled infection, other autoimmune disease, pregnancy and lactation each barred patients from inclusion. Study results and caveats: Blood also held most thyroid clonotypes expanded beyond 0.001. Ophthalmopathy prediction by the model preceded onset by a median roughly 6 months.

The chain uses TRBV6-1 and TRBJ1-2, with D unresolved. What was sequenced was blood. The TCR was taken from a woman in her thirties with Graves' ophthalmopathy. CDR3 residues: CASSVPPWDGYTF. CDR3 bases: TGTGCCAGCAGTGTGCCGCCATGGGATGGCTACACCTTC.